These 28 T cell receptor beta chains originate from one sample sequenced in a study of blood T cell dynamics during melanoma immunotherapy. Described time point: pre-treatment baseline. Assay used: immunoSEQ multiplex PCR; TCRdb lists only in-frame clones, some missing. The repertoire holds approximately 17,000 clones, roughly 92% seen once, with roughly 2% in the top ten. The starting material was blood, obtained from a patient treated with checkpoint blockade. These receptor sequences come from a human donor with melanoma.

This clone has a handful of counts. The chain carries TRBV7-2 and TRBJ1-2; 9 bases are shared with TRBD1. The CDR3 consists of 13 residues. V trimming: 4 bases; J trimming: 5 bases; junction bases outside the gene matches: 2. In germline, CDR1 is SGHTA, CDR2 FQGNSA. The chain's CDR3 is CASSSDRGYGYTF. Written as DNA, the CDR3 is TGTGCCAGCAGCTCGGACAGGGGATATGGCTACACCTTC.

The genes are TRBV4-2 and TRBJ1-5; 7 bases agree with TRBD1. Germline V gene lookup returns CDR1 LGHNA and CDR2 YNFKEQ. The CDR3 spans 17 residues. V shed 0 bases and J 0 bases; nucleotides not matched to a gene: 5. CDR3 nucleotides: TGTGCCAGCAGCCAAGAGGTGGGACAGTATAGCAATCAGCCCCAGCATTTT. It specifies CASSQEVGQYSNQPQHF.

This clone was counted a few times. The rearrangement joins TRBV7-9 to TRBJ2-4; tentatively, D is TRBD2 (5 bases). The CDR3 sequence is 14 residues long. The germline V gene has CDR1 SEHNR and CDR2 FQNEAQ (reference sequence). With 5 bases removed from V and 3 bases from J, the gap between germline ends came to 11 bases. The CDR3 region is CASSRELDKNIQYF. The CDR3, as DNA: TGTGCCAGCAGCCGGGAACTGGACAAAAACATTCAGTACTTC.

The count of this clone is one. The V and J genes are TRBV4-1 and TRBJ1-5, with D possibly matching TRBD1 (6 bases). Germline V CDR1 and CDR2: MGHRA, YSYEKL. Trimming left V 4 bases short and J 0 bases short, with 7 bases between. The CDR3 has 14 amino acids. DNA of the CDR3: TGCGCCAGCAGCCGGACAGATAGCAATCAGCCCCAGCATTTT. It codes for CASSRTDSNQPQHF.

CDR3 nucleotide sequence: TGTGCCTGGAGCCACAGGGTGGGGTTTGAAAAACTGTTTTTT. Translating it yields CAWSHRVGFEKLFF. The genes are TRBV30 and TRBJ1-4, with D possibly TRBD1 on 6 matching bases. Germline V lookup: CDR1 GTSNPN, CDR2 SVGIG (reference sequence). This CDR3 spans 14 amino acids. Trimming cost V 3 bases and J 7 bases, with 15 bases left between them.

The CDR3 reads CASSLSGRMDTQYF. The CDR3 DNA follows: TGTGCCAGCAGCTTGAGCGGGAGGATGGATACGCAGTATTTT. The chain recombines TRBV7-9 with TRBJ2-3; 9 bases agree with TRBD2. Germline CDR1 reads SEHNR; CDR2 reads FQNEAQ (reference sequence). V was clipped by 3 bases and J by 6 bases; unmatched bases: 4. The CDR3 length is 14 residues.

The chain joins TRBV18 to TRBJ1-3; D is perhaps TRBD1 (6 bases). Trimming removed 3 bases from V and 4 bases from J, with 7 bases in between. Germline lookup yields CDR1 KGHSH and CDR2 LQKENI. This CDR3 is 13 amino acids long. The CDR3 protein is CASSPGTGNTIYF. CDR3 in DNA: TGTGCCAGCTCACCCGGGACAGGAAACACCATATATTTT. Drawing the rest from reference TRBV18 and TRBJ1-3, the complete variable domain is NAGVMQNPRHLVRRRGQEARLRCSPMKGHSHVYWYRQLPEEGLKFMVYLQKENIIDESGMPKERFSAEFPKEGPSILRIQQVVRGDSAAYFCASSPGTGNTIYFGEGSWLTVV.

The chain combines TRBV7-9 with TRBJ2-3; 12 nucleotides align to TRBD2. The CDR3 consists of 16 residues. Germline-derived CDR1 and CDR2 are SEHNR and FQNEAQ (reference sequence). V lost 5 bases, J lost 0 bases, and 3 bases stayed unmatched. The CDR3 sequence is CASSRTSGASTDTQYF. DNA of the CDR3: TGTGCCAGCAGCAGGACTAGCGGGGCCAGCACAGATACGCAGTATTTT.

This clone was recorded once. V is TRBV28 and J is TRBJ1-2; tentatively, D is TRBD1 (5 bases). Per germline, CDR1 MDHEN and CDR2 SYDVKM. Trimming stripped 7 bases from V and 4 bases from J, with 22 bases between. This CDR3 contains 16 residues. The CDR3 coding sequence is TGTGCCAGCACCCCGGGGGGTTACCCTGTTTCCTATGGCTACACCTTC. It encodes CASTPGGYPVSYGYTF.

The chain links TRBV14 to TRBJ1-1; D remains ambiguous. The V gene's germline CDR1 is SGHDN and CDR2 FVKESK. The CDR3 is 13 amino acids. V lost 4 bases and J 8 bases, leaving 14 bases between the germline ends. The CDR3 bases are TGTGCCAGCAGCCTCAGGTACTCCGGGGAAGCTTTCTTT. Translation gives CASSLRYSGEAFF.

With regard to this clone: The sample contains more than one DNA sequence encoding this CDR3. This chain connects TRBV5-1 to TRBJ1-5, with D tentatively TRBD1 (5 bases). The V gene lost 4 bases and the J gene lost 2 bases, with 10 bases spanning the gap. Germline V gene lookup returns CDR1 SGHRS and CDR2 YFSETQ. The CDR3 covers 14 residues. In DNA form, the CDR3 reads TGCGCCAGCAGCCCTGGGGGGGGCAATCAGCCCCAGCATTTT. Protein: CASSPGGGNQPQHF.

This sequence joins TRBV18 and TRBJ2-2, with D possibly being TRBD2 (5 bases). Trimming left V 3 bases short and J 2 bases short, with 7 bases between. CDR3 length: 14 amino acids. Germline values: CDR1 KGHSH, CDR2 LQKENI. CDR3 in amino acids: CASSPGINTGELFF. As DNA, the CDR3 is TGTGCCAGCTCACCCGGGATCAACACCGGGGAGCTGTTTTTT.

Notes on this clone: The same CDR3 also results from other DNA sequences found in this sample. The chain employs TRBV19 and TRBJ1-4; D remains unclear. With 6 bases removed from V and 0 bases from J, the gap between germline ends came to 8 bases. From germline, CDR1 is LNHDA and CDR2 SQIVND (reference sequence). The CDR3 is 14 residues long. CDR3 region: CASRPIATNEKLFF. CDR3 nucleotides: TGTGCCAGTAGACCCATCGCAACTAATGAAAAACTGTTTTTT.

The rearrangement links TRBV27 to TRBJ2-1, with unresolved D. This CDR3 comprises 14 residues. V was trimmed by 6 bases and J by 5 bases, leaving 14 bases between them. In germline, CDR1 is MNHEY, CDR2 SMNVEV (reference sequence). CDR3 nucleotides: TGTGCCAGCAGGTTGCAGGTCTCTAACAATGAGCAGTTCTTC. It is translated as CASRLQVSNNEQFF.

This rearrangement joins TRBV25-1 to TRBJ2-2; D remains ambiguous. Looked up from germline, CDR1 is MGHDK and CDR2 is SYGVNS. The CDR3 runs 14 residues. V was shortened by 2 bases and J by 4 bases, with 8 bases between the two germline ends. The CDR3 DNA sequence: TGTGCCAGCAGTGAACAGGAGATCACCGGGGAGCTGTTTTTT. Amino acids: CASSEQEITGELFF.

The V gene is TRBV27, the J gene TRBJ2-3, with D possibly TRBD2 on 6 matching bases. Trimming pared 5 bases from V and 7 bases from J, leaving 13 bases between. The CDR3 has 13 amino acids. Germline V CDR1 and CDR2: MNHEY, SMNVEV (reference sequence). The DNA of the CDR3 is TGTGCCAGCAGTCCGAGCCGGGGGTATACGCAGTATTTT. Translated, it gives CASSPSRGYTQYF.

The chain has TRBV28 and TRBJ1-2, with D unclear. The CDR3 is 14 residues long. V was cut by 2 bases and J by 8 bases, with 15 bases left in between. The germline gives CDR1 MDHEN, CDR2 SYDVKM. CDR3 sequence (DNA): TGTGCCAGCAGTTTAGTGGGGTGGGCAGGCGGCTACACCTTC. This translates into CASSLVGWAGGYTF.

The rearrangement links TRBV4-1 to TRBJ1-1, with TRBD1 matching over 8 bases. The junction had 8 bases not matched to a gene; V was cut back by 0 bases and J by 5 bases. This CDR3 spans 16 amino acids. Germline CDR1 is MGHRA and CDR2 is YSYEKL. For the CDR3, the DNA is TGCGCCAGCAGCCAAGATCAGGCCAGGGGGCGGACTGAAGCTTTCTTT. Its protein product is CASSQDQARGRTEAFF.

This clone was found once. The rearrangement joins TRBV5-1 to TRBJ1-1; D is perhaps TRBD1 (6 bases). V lost 2 bases to trimming and J lost 9 bases, with 14 bases between them. There are 13 residues in the CDR3. CDR1 and CDR2 (germline): SGHRS, YFSETQ. The CDR3 protein is CASSFRQGTQAFF. In DNA, the CDR3 is TGCGCCAGCAGCTTTAGGCAGGGGACGCAAGCTTTCTTT.

The chain employs TRBV4-1 and TRBJ1-4, with D uncertain. V was trimmed by 4 bases and J by 6 bases, leaving 18 bases between them. Germline V gene data show CDR1 as MGHRA and CDR2 as YSYEKL. The CDR3 has 16 residues. CDR3 amino acids: CASSPLRGLRDEKLFF. CDR3 in DNA: TGCGCCAGCAGCCCGCTCAGAGGGCTTAGGGATGAAAAACTGTTTTTT.

The rearrangement uses TRBV4-2 and TRBJ2-2, with 10 nucleotides matching TRBD2. The CDR3 runs to 17 residues. With 1 base clipped from V and 0 bases from J, the junction kept 2 bases outside the gene matches. Germline loops: CDR1 LGHNA, CDR2 YNFKEQ. This CDR3 is CASSQGGLAANTGELFF. The DNA of the CDR3 is TGTGCCAGCAGCCAAGGTGGACTAGCGGCGAACACCGGGGAGCTGTTTTTT.

The V gene is TRBV7-8, the J gene TRBJ2-1; TRBD1 matches at 10 bases. V shed 1 base, J shed 7 bases, and the junction held 4 bases outside the gene matches. The CDR3 totals 15 residues. Germline V gene sequence: CDR1 SGHVS, CDR2 FQNEAQ. CDR3 protein: CASSLGQGARNEQFF. CDR3 sequence (DNA): TGTGCCAGCAGCTTAGGACAGGGGGCAAGGAATGAGCAGTTCTTC.

The chain recombines TRBV19 with TRBJ2-6; TRBD1 agrees at 7 bases. CDR1 and CDR2 (germline): LNHDA, SQIVND (reference sequence). V trimming: 4 bases; J trimming: 2 bases; junction bases outside the gene matches: 5. The CDR3 consists of 16 residues. The CDR3 loop reads CASSKWTGTGANVLTF. The CDR3 DNA reads as TGTGCCAGTAGTAAGTGGACAGGTACTGGGGCCAACGTCCTGACTTTC.

The CDR3 sequence is CASSLGRGAGKNIQYF. The DNA for the CDR3 is TGTGCCAGCAGCTTAGGAAGGGGGGCAGGCAAAAACATTCAGTACTTC. The genes are TRBV11-2 and TRBJ2-4; tentatively, D is TRBD1 or TRBD2 (6 bases each). This CDR3 region has 16 residues. Germline-derived CDR1 and CDR2 are SGHAT and FQNNGV. Trimming stripped 1 base from V and 3 bases from J, with 13 bases between.

The V gene is TRBV30, the J gene TRBJ1-1; D remains ambiguous. Germline assignment: CDR1 GTSNPN and CDR2 SVGIG (reference sequence). Trimming removed 2 bases from V and 3 bases from J, with 13 bases in between. This CDR3 comprises 14 residues. CDR3 loop: CAWSRALEYTEAFF. DNA of the CDR3: TGTGCCTGGAGTAGGGCACTGGAGTACACTGAAGCTTTCTTT. The complete variable domain, with remaining parts taken from reference TRBV30 and TRBJ1-1, reads SQTIHQWPATLVQPVGSPLSLECTVEGTSNPNLYWYRQAAGRGLQLLFYSVGIGQISSEVPQNLSASRPQDRQFILSSKKLLLSDSGFYLCAWSRALEYTEAFFGQGTRLTVV.

V usage is TRBV28 and J usage is TRBJ2-7, with 8 nucleotides matching TRBD2. Per germline, CDR1 MDHEN and CDR2 SYDVKM. Losses at the gene ends were 8 bases for V and 3 bases for J; bases not matched to a gene: 12. This CDR3 has 15 amino acids. For the CDR3, the DNA is TGTGCCAGCCGTTACCCCGCGGGGGGCAACTACGAGCAGTACTTC. Amino acid sequence: CASRYPAGGNYEQYF. The full variable domain, in which reference TRBV28 and TRBJ2-7 provide the parts outside the CDR3, is DVKVTQSSRYLVKRTGEKVFLECVQDMDHENMFWYRQDPGLGLRLIYFSYDVKMKEKGDIPEGYSVSREKKERFSLILESASTNQTSMYLCASRYPAGGNYEQYFGPGTRLTVT.

This clone was seen only a few times. The chain is built from TRBV11-2 and TRBJ1-6; TRBD1 matches at 9 bases. CDR1 is SGHAT and CDR2 is FQNNGV in the germline V gene. The CDR3 is made up of 15 amino acids. The trim removed 5 bases at V and 9 bases at J, leaving 8 bases unmatched. CDR3 DNA: TGTGCCAGCAGCAAAGGGACAGGGAGTAGTTCACCCCTCCACTTT. Residues: CASSKGTGSSSPLHF. Based on the CDR3 plus reference TRBV11-2 and TRBJ1-6, the full variable domain is EAGVAQSPRYKIIEKRQSVAFWCNPISGHATLYWYQQILGQGPKLLIQFQNNGVVDDSQLPKDRFSAERLKGVDSTLKIQPAKLEDSAVYLCASSKGTGSSSPLHFGNGTRLTVT.

The rearrangement links TRBV6-4 to TRBJ2-1, with 11 bases fitting TRBD2. The V gene's germline CDR1 is MRHNA and CDR2 SNTAGT. The CDR3 spans 16 residues. Unmatched junction bases numbered 10, after V lost 7 bases and J lost 5 bases. The CDR3 here is CASTLLAGGGDNEQFF. The DNA for the CDR3 is TGTGCCAGCACCCTTCTAGCGGGAGGAGGGGACAATGAGCAGTTCTTC.